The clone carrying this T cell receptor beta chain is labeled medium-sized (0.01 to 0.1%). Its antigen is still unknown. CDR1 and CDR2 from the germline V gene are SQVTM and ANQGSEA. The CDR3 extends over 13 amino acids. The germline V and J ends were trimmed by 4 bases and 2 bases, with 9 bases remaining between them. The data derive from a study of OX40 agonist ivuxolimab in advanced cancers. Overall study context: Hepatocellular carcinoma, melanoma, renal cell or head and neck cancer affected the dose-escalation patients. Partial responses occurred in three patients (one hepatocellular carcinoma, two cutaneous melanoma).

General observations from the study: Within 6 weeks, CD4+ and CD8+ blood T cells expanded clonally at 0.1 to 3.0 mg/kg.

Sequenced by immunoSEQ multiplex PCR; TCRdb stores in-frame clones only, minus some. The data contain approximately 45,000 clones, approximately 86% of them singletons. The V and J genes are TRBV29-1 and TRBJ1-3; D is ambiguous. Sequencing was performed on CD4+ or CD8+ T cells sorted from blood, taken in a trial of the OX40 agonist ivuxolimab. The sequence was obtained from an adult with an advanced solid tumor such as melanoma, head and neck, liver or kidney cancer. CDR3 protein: CSVGKEAGNTIYF. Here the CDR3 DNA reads TGCAGCGTTGGCAAGGAAGCTGGAAACACCATATATTTT.